This T cell receptor (beta chain) appears in the sequencing data of a study of shared clonotypes between healthy human individuals. General study points: Generation probabilities were higher for clonotypes shared across all four sorted-subset donors than for unshared ones.

Cells designated naive CD8 were CD45RO-negative and were positively selected for CCR7, with terminally differentiated effector memory CD45RA+ cells excluded. The study drew its donors from healthy HIV-negative adults without recent acute infections or vaccinations. The germline CDR1 and CDR2 sequences are SGHNT and YYREEE (reference sequence). Germline trimming cut 4 bases from V and 8 bases from J; bases unmatched to any gene: 8. This CDR3 is 14 amino acids long. A remark on this clone: The antigen remains unidentified.

The data were produced by immunoSEQ multiplex PCR, yet TCRdb's version contains in-frame clones alone and is incomplete. The sample has more than 2 million clones, roughly 94% seen once. This receptor was obtained from a man between 18 and 29 years old in good health. The specimen was naive CD8+ T cells sorted from blood. This chain connects TRBV5-4 to TRBJ1-4, with 7 bases matching TRBD1. The CDR3 region is CASSIDREGEKLFF. The CDR3 region has the DNA TGTGCCAGCAGCATCGACAGGGAAGGCGAAAAACTGTTTTTT. Together with reference TRBV5-4 and TRBJ1-4, the CDR3 gives the full variable domain: ETGVTQSPTHLIKTRGQQVTLRCSSQSGHNTVSWYQQALGQGPQFIFQYYREEENGRGNFPPRFSGLQFPNYSSELNVNALELDDSALYLCASSIDREGEKLFFGSGTQLSVL.